The clone carrying this TCR beta chain was counted only a few times. No antigen is known for it. Researchers ran the PCR with 60 Vbeta and 13 Jbeta primers. Libraries were prepared by immunoSEQ multiplex PCR; TCRdb keeps only in-frame clonotypes and omits some of them. The sample shows tens of thousands of clones, over 60% of them seen only once. This specimen comes from a study of cytomegalovirus exposure and HLA in healthy donors. Study background: Genetic ancestry analysis placed approximately 78% of the 398 donors that were genotyped in the Caucasian-associated cluster.

V was trimmed by 1 base and J by 6 bases, leaving 7 bases between them. From germline, CDR1 is SGHVS and CDR2 FQNEAQ. CDR3 length: 13 amino acids. General study points: More clonal expansion characterized HLA-associated TCR beta chains than equally common others in a later analysis. The authors listed over 150 TCR beta chains as cytomegalovirus-associated.

The sequenced sample consisted of PBMCs. This receptor was obtained from a woman aged 25 to 39 in good health and CMV-seronegative. This chain connects TRBV7-8 to TRBJ1-5; D may be TRBD1 (5 bases). Written as DNA, the CDR3 is TGTGCCAGCAGCTTAGGGGGGGGTCAGCCCCAGCATTTT. It is translated as CASSLGGGQPQHF.